The clone carrying this T cell receptor beta chain is large. Its antigen is currently unknown. The V and J ends lost 2 bases and 8 bases respectively, with 8 bases between them. This CDR3 contains 12 residues. Germline V gene data show CDR1 as SGDLS and CDR2 as YYNGEE. The record originates from a study of T cells in localized non-small cell lung cancer. Whole-study results and caveats: Tumor trailed uninvolved adjacent lung in T cell clonality, which peaked there. The study linked higher blood T cell density to longer overall survival. One tumor region alone was sequenced, and heterogeneity therefore remains possible. For the top 100 tumor clones, a median about 57 also appeared in adjacent lung.

Using immunoSEQ multiplex PCR, the repertoire was profiled, and TCRdb retains in-frame clones only, with some absent. The sample consists of over a thousand clones, 22% of them appearing once. This receptor was obtained from a woman between 35 and 75 years old with stage I lung adenocarcinoma. Sequences were derived from normal lung tissue next to the tumor, sampled before any cancer treatment. The chain recombines TRBV9 with TRBJ2-1; D unresolved. The CDR3 reads CASSVLADEQFF. DNA of the CDR3: TGTGCCAGCAGCGTTCTCGCGGATGAGCAGTTCTTC.